Shown below are 26 T cell receptor beta chains from a single sample sequenced in a study of vaccination effects on CD4 cells after COVID-19 (dated by TCRdb to between 2021 and 2022). In the ViraFEST assay, PBMC were stimulated with viral peptide pools, and TCR sequencing was then used to find antigen-specific CD4+ T cell clonotypes based on their expansion. After more than 9 days of culture, CD4+ T cells were isolated with the EasySep CD4+ T cell isolation kit. PCR-confirmed SARS-CoV-2 infection had occurred in convalescent patients between March and December 2020, before the Alpha, Beta and Delta variants emerged in the United States. Their target antigens are unknown. Libraries were made using the immunoSEQ multiplex PCR assay. Imported from immuneACCESS, the table was reduced by TCRdb to in-frame sequences with V and J called. These copies leave out some clones; in studies compared against another copy, an unresolved V gene accounts for under half, and the cause of the remainder is not known. The sample table holds under 65,000 clones, of which approximately 73% were seen once. The leading ten clones occupy 4.5% to 5.5% of the sample.

The starting material was CD4+ T cells from PBMCs cultured with HIV peptides, obtained before COVID-19 vaccination. The sample's cell subset or site label, decoded: HIV-1 Nef peptide pool negative control/reference culture. Every receptor here comes from a human donor who had a prior SARS-CoV-2 infection.

J is TRBJ2-3 and V is TRBV18; D is perhaps TRBD2 (6 bases). The V and J ends lost 2 bases and 2 bases respectively, with 8 bases between them. CDR3 length equals 14 residues. The germline V gene encodes CDR1 KGHSH and CDR2 LQKENI. The CDR3 here is CASSPRDSTDTQYF. CDR3 DNA sequence: TGTGCCAGCTCACCAAGGGACTCCACAGATACGCAGTATTTT. The whole variable domain, remainder taken from reference TRBV18 and TRBJ2-3, is NAGVMQNPRHLVRRRGQEARLRCSPMKGHSHVYWYRQLPEEGLKFMVYLQKENIIDESGMPKERFSAEFPKEGPSILRIQQVVRGDSAAYFCASSPRDSTDTQYFGPGTRLTVL.

The chain combines TRBV11-2 with TRBJ1-2; 10 positions match TRBD1. Germline CDR1 SGHAT, CDR2 FQNNGV. The trim removed 7 bases at V and 6 bases at J, leaving 11 bases unmatched. The CDR3 runs 15 residues. The CDR3 loop reads CASTDSDRGLNGYTF. For the CDR3, the DNA is TGTGCCAGCACCGACTCCGACAGGGGGCTAAATGGCTACACCTTC.

The chain combines TRBV2 with TRBJ2-5; 9 bases map to TRBD1. Germline lookup yields CDR1 SNHLY and CDR2 FYNNEI. The CDR3 is 14 amino acids. The ends lost 7 bases at V and 5 bases at J; junction bases unmatched: 8. Here the CDR3 DNA reads TGTGCCAGCAAGGAACAGGGGGCTTCGGAGACCCAGTACTTC. This encodes CASKEQGASETQYF.

This clone has a handful of counts. The chain carries TRBV2 and TRBJ2-7; the D gene could be TRBD1 or TRBD2 (6 bases each). Trimming took off 6 bases at V and 2 bases at J, with 14 bases between the two ends. This CDR3 has 14 amino acids. Looked up from germline, CDR1 is SNHLY and CDR2 is FYNNEI. CDR3 sequence reads: CASREPGATYEQYF. The CDR3 DNA sequence: TGTGCCAGCAGGGAACCGGGGGCGACCTACGAGCAGTACTTC.

The gene calls are TRBV2 and TRBJ2-5, with D maybe TRBD2 (6 bases). The CDR3 totals 14 residues. V lost 3 bases to trimming and J lost 5 bases, with 13 bases between them. CDR1 and CDR2 from the germline V gene are SNHLY and FYNNEI. CDR3 loop: CASSDSGVEETQYF. CDR3 nucleotide sequence: TGTGCCAGCAGTGACTCGGGGGTGGAGGAGACCCAGTACTTC.

The J gene is TRBJ2-2, the V gene TRBV7-9, with D perhaps matching TRBD2 (6 bases). CDR1 and CDR2 (germline): SEHNR, FQNEAQ (reference sequence). The length of the CDR3 is 14 residues. Between the trimmed V and J ends, which lost 5 bases and 6 bases, there was a span of 13 bases. The CDR3 region is CASSLLAGPGELFF. The CDR3 nucleotides read TGTGCCAGCAGCCTGCTGGCGGGACCCGGGGAGCTGTTTTTT.

V gene TRBV28 combines with J gene TRBJ2-1; TRBD1 matches 8 bases. Losses at the gene ends were 6 bases for V and 7 bases for J; bases not matched to a gene: 11. From germline, CDR1 is MDHEN and CDR2 SYDVKM. The CDR3 spans 15 residues. The CDR3 reads CASRGWTGLVNEQFF. CDR3 in DNA: TGTGCCAGCAGAGGGTGGACAGGGCTCGTGAATGAGCAGTTCTTC.

The V call is TRBV24-1, the J call TRBJ1-2; 7 positions match TRBD1. The germline gives CDR1 KGHDR, CDR2 SFDVKD. There are 16 residues in the CDR3. Trimming cost V 6 bases and J 1 base; bases outside gene matches: 10. This chain's CDR3 is CATSTGQPRYNYGYTF. The CDR3, as DNA: TGTGCCACCAGTACGGGACAGCCCCGCTATAACTATGGCTACACCTTC.

This clone was observed once. The junction departs from germline at one end; a sequencing error may be responsible. The V call is TRBV7-7, the J call TRBJ2-3; D is unclear. The germline CDR1 and CDR2 sequences are SSHAT and FNYEAQ (reference sequence). The CDR3 covers 13 residues. This chain's CDR3 is CASSSVPGDTQYF. The CDR3 region has the DNA TGTGCTAGCAGCTCGGTGCCGGGAGATACGCAGTATTTT.

The V gene is TRBV18, the J gene TRBJ1-1; D call uncertain. Germline V gene lookup returns CDR1 KGHSH and CDR2 LQKENI. V gave up 1 base and J gave up 1 base, with 4 bases separating them. The length of the CDR3 is 13 residues. CDR3 in DNA: TGTGCCAGCTCACCACTGCGGAACACTGAAGCTTTCTTT. Encoded protein: CASSPLRNTEAFF.

The V gene is TRBV24-1, the J gene TRBJ2-2; TRBD1 matches at 12 bases. The CDR3 covers 16 residues. Germline-derived CDR1 and CDR2 are KGHDR and SFDVKD. V lost 6 bases and J lost 3; bases outside the gene matches: 4. The CDR3 sequence: CATSPGQGAYTGELFF. In nucleotides, the CDR3 is TGTGCCACCAGTCCGGGACAGGGGGCCTACACCGGGGAGCTGTTTTTT.

The genes are TRBV5-1 and TRBJ2-7; D is perhaps TRBD2 (5 bases). The CDR3 runs to 13 residues. The V end lost 7 bases, the J end lost 0 bases, and 11 bases lay between the germline ends. The germline V gene has CDR1 SGHRS and CDR2 YFSETQ. The CDR3 sequence: CASASGNSYEQYF. The DNA of the CDR3 is TGCGCCAGCGCCTCCGGGAACTCCTACGAGCAGTACTTC.

This clone was seen a few times. The genes are TRBV27 and TRBJ1-4; D uncertain. The CDR3 loop spans 16 amino acids. V was clipped by 3 bases and J by 7 bases, with 18 bases between them. CDR1 is MNHEY, CDR2 SMNVEV, per germline (reference sequence). The CDR3 DNA is TGTGCCAGCAGTTTGGTTCTGGGCTTCGGCTTTGAAAAACTGTTTTTT. Protein product: CASSLVLGFGFEKLFF.

The J gene is TRBJ2-1, the V gene TRBV5-5; tentative D call: TRBD2 (7 bases). Germline lookup yields CDR1 SGHKS and CDR2 YYEKEE (reference sequence). CDR3 length: 15 amino acids. Trimming cost V 1 base and J 8 bases, with 16 bases left between them. The CDR3 sequence is CASSLMGGQVDEQFF. The CDR3 DNA sequence: TGTGCCAGCAGCTTGATGGGGGGGCAGGTCGATGAGCAGTTCTTC.

This clone was recorded once. The rearrangement uses TRBV11-3 and TRBJ2-3; 9 bases are shared with TRBD2. The CDR3 loop spans 15 amino acids. J was trimmed by 1 base and V by 4 bases; bases with no gene match: 3. The germline V gene has CDR1 SGHNT and CDR2 YENEEA. The CDR3 is CASSSRTSGTDTQYF. The CDR3 region has the DNA TGTGCCAGCAGCTCGAGGACTAGCGGCACAGATACGCAGTATTTT.

This clone showed up just a few times. The chain uses TRBV7-3 and TRBJ2-3; the D gene is possibly TRBD2 (7 bases). Trimming stripped 7 bases from V and 2 bases from J, with 16 bases between. Germline assignment: CDR1 SGHTA and CDR2 FQGTGA. This CDR3 region has 15 residues. Here the CDR3 reads CASTLSGGPTDTQYF. CDR3 sequence (DNA): TGTGCCAGCACTCTCTCCGGGGGGCCCACAGATACGCAGTATTTT.

The chain couples TRBV2 to TRBJ1-1, with 11 bases that match TRBD1. Germline CDR1 SNHLY, CDR2 FYNNEI. After removal of 0 bases from V and 4 bases from J, the junction contained 1 base not matched to a gene. The CDR3 is made up of 15 amino acids. CDR3 nucleotide sequence: TGTGCCAGCAGTGAAGCAGGGACAGGGGGCACTGAAGCTTTCTTT. It yields the protein CASSEAGTGGTEAFF.

The V call is TRBV5-6, the J call TRBJ1-5, with D unresolved. V was clipped by 3 bases and J by 4 bases, with 8 bases between them. From germline, CDR1 is SGHDT and CDR2 YYEEEE. The CDR3 extends over 13 amino acids. The CDR3 is CASSSVLNQPQHF. The CDR3 nucleotides read TGTGCCAGCAGCTCGGTCCTAAATCAGCCCCAGCATTTT.

The V gene is TRBV11-3, the J gene TRBJ2-5; TRBD2 matches 15 bases. CDR1 and CDR2 from the germline V gene are SGHNT and YENEEA. Germline trimming cut 5 bases from V and 4 bases from J; bases unmatched to any gene: 8. This CDR3 has 17 residues. Written as DNA, the CDR3 is TGTGCCAGCAGCCCGAGACTGGGACTAGCGGGAGGAGAGACCCAGTACTTC. It encodes CASSPRLGLAGGETQYF.

V usage is TRBV7-9 and J usage is TRBJ2-2; 9 bases map to TRBD2. The germline V gene has CDR1 SEHNR and CDR2 FQNEAQ (reference sequence). The CDR3 length is 16 residues. Losses at the gene ends were 5 bases for V and 6 bases for J; bases not matched to a gene: 10. The CDR3 reads CASSPISGSLSGELFF. The CDR3 DNA sequence: TGTGCCAGCAGCCCGATTAGCGGGAGTTTGTCCGGGGAGCTGTTTTTT.

The chain couples TRBV27 to TRBJ1-1; D is uncertain. CDR3 length equals 17 residues. Germline V gene data show CDR1 as MNHEY and CDR2 as SMNVEV (reference sequence). V lost 3 bases and J lost 1, with 18 bases in between. CDR3 in amino acids: CASSFSIDGGRNTEAFF. The CDR3 nucleotides read TGTGCCAGCAGTTTCTCTATCGATGGAGGACGGAACACTGAAGCTTTCTTT.

The chain carries TRBV6-6 and TRBJ2-5; 7 nucleotides agree with TRBD2. Germline V lookup: CDR1 MNHNY, CDR2 SVGAGI (reference sequence). CDR3 length equals 16 residues. V shed 4 bases, J shed 5 bases, and the junction held 13 bases outside the gene matches. CDR3 in amino acids: CASSSPSGGIGETQYF. In DNA, the CDR3 is TGTGCCAGCAGTTCCCCTAGCGGAGGGATCGGGGAGACCCAGTACTTC.

For the CDR3, the DNA is TGTGCCAGCAGCTTAGACCGGGACAGGGTGAGAGAGACCCAGTACTTC. Translated: CASSLDRDRVRETQYF. The chain uses TRBV5-4 and TRBJ2-5, with 9 bases aligning to TRBD1. J gave up 4 bases and V 2 bases, and 9 bases lay outside the gene matches. This CDR3 contains 16 residues. Germline CDR1 SGHNT, CDR2 YYREEE (reference sequence).

This chain uses TRBV5-4 with TRBJ1-6; 8 nucleotides agree with TRBD1. CDR3 length: 14 amino acids. CDR1 SGHNT and CDR2 YYREEE come from the germline V gene (reference sequence). J was trimmed by 14 bases and V by 1 base; bases with no gene match: 8. The CDR3 spells CASSLIGQGATLHF. The DNA for the CDR3 is TGTGCCAGCAGCTTGATCGGGCAGGGGGCAACCCTCCACTTT. The variable domain in full, with the rest retrieved from reference TRBV5-4 and TRBJ1-6, is ETGVTQSPTHLIKTRGQQVTLRCSSQSGHNTVSWYQQALGQGPQFIFQYYREEENGRGNFPPRFSGLQFPNYSSELNVNALELDDSALYLCASSLIGQGATLHFGNGTRLTVT.

The V and J genes are TRBV7-2 and TRBJ1-5; D may be TRBD1 (5 bases). V gave up 5 bases and J gave up 3 bases, with 17 bases separating them. The germline CDR1 and CDR2 sequences are SGHTA and FQGNSA. The CDR3 sequence is 16 residues long. CDR3 residues: CASSLRFDSPNQPQHF. The DNA for the CDR3 is TGTGCCAGCAGCCTAAGATTTGACAGTCCCAATCAGCCCCAGCATTTT. The whole variable domain, remainder taken from reference TRBV7-2 and TRBJ1-5, is GAGVSQSPSNKVTEKGKDVELRCDPISGHTALYWYRQSLGQGLEFLIYFQGNSAPDKSGLPSDRFSAERTGGSVSTLTIQRTQQEDSAVYLCASSLRFDSPNQPQHFGDGTRLSIL.

V is TRBV7-2 and J is TRBJ2-7; D is perhaps TRBD2 (5 bases). CDR1 is SGHTA and CDR2 is FQGNSA in the germline V gene. V lost 8 bases and J lost 7, with 24 bases in between. The CDR3 has 15 amino acids. CDR3 loop: CASGRWGASYGEQYF. The CDR3 DNA sequence: TGTGCCAGCGGCCGGTGGGGAGCTAGTTATGGGGAGCAGTACTTC.